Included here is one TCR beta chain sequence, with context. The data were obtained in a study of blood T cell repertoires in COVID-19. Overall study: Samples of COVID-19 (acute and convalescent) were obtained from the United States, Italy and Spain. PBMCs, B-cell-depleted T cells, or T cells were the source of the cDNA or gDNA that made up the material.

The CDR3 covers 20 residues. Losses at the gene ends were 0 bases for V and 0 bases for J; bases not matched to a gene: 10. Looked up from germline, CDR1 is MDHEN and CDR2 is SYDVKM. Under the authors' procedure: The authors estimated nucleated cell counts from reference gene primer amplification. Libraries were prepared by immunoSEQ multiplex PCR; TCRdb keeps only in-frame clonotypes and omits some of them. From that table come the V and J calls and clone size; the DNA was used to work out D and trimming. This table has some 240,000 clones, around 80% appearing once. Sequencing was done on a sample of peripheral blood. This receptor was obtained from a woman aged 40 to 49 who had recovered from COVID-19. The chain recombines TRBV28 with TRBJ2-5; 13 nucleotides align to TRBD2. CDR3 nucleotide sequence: TGTGCCAGCAGTTTATGGGGACTAGCGGGGTCCGAGGTTCACCAAGAGACCCAGTACTTC. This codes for CASSLWGLAGSEVHQETQYF.